This T cell receptor beta chain was captured in a study of identical twins. This clonotype was detected ten times or more. Trimming cost V 1 base and J 8 bases; bases outside gene matches: 6. The CDR3 totals 17 residues. A universal primer site was incorporated via template switching, and the cDNA contained unique molecular identifiers. Each CDR3 protein gets one entry after TCRdb re-called the 5' RACE reads with MiXCR. The repertoire includes 280,000 or so distinct CDR3 sequences, less than 9% of them detected once, and around 2.1% sits in the top ten. Another study also made use of these data, one on yellow fever vaccine responses in identical twins.

The source of this sequence is a woman between 18 and 29 years old in good health. The genes are TRBV12-3 or TRBV12-4 and TRBJ2-1; 15 nucleotides align to TRBD2. Sequencing was carried out using memory (CD45RO+) T cells sorted from blood. CDR3 in DNA: TGTGCCAGCAGTTTAGGAGGACTAGCGGGAGGGCAGGATGAGCAGTTCTTC. Encoded protein: CASSLGGLAGGQDEQFF.